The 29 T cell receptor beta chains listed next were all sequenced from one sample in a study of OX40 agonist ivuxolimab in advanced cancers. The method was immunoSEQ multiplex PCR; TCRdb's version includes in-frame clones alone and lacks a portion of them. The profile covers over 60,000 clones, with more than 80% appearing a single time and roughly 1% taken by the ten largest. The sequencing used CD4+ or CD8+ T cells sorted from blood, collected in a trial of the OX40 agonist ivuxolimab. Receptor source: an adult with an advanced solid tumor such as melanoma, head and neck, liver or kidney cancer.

The CDR3 sequence: CASSPTRSTNTDTQYF. DNA for the CDR3: TGTGCCAGCTCACCAACGAGGAGCACAAACACAGATACGCAGTATTTT. J is TRBJ2-3 and V is TRBV18; D gene uncertain. CDR1 is KGHSH and CDR2 is LQKENI in the germline V gene. The CDR3 covers 16 residues. V dropped 2 bases and J dropped 2 bases, with 14 bases sitting between them.

This CDR3 reads CASSLYRKYPGTQYF. CDR3 in DNA: TGTGCCAGCAGCTTGTACAGGAAATACCCGGGTACGCAGTATTTT. The chain employs TRBV5-6 and TRBJ2-3; D may be TRBD1 (5 bases). The V and J ends lost 1 base and 8 bases respectively, with 17 bases between them. The germline V gene has CDR1 SGHDT and CDR2 YYEEEE. This CDR3 spans 15 amino acids.

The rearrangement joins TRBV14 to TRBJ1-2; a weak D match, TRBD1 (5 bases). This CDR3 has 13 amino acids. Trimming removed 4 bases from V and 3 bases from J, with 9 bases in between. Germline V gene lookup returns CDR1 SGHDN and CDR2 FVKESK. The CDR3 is CASSPGGYYGYTF. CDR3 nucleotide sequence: TGTGCCAGCAGCCCGGGGGGATACTATGGCTACACCTTC.

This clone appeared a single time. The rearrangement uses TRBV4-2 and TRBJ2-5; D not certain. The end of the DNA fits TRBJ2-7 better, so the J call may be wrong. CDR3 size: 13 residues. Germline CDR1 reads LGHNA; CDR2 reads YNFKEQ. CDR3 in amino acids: CASSQDNRNEQYF. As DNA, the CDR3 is TGTGCCAGCAGCCAAGATAACCGAAACGAGCAGTACTTC.

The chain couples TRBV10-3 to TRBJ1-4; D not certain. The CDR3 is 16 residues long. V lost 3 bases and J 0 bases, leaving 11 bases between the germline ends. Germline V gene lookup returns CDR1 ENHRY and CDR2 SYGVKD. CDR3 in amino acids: CAISEANSATNEKLFF. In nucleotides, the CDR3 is TGTGCCATCAGTGAAGCGAACAGTGCAACTAATGAAAAACTGTTTTTT.

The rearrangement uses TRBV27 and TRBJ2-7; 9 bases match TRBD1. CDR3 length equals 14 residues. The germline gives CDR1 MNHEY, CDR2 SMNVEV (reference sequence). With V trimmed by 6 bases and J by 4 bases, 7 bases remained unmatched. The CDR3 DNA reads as TGTGCCAGCAGACCGGGACAGGGATATTACGAGCAGTACTTC. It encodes CASRPGQGYYEQYF.

The CDR3: CASVTAGANTQYF. The CDR3, as DNA: TGTGCCAGCGTAACGGCGGGGGCGAATACGCAGTATTTT. The chain joins TRBV6-1 to TRBJ2-3, with D tentatively TRBD2 (7 bases). Deletions cut 8 bases from V and 7 bases from J, with 16 bases between. This CDR3 is 13 amino acids long. The germline gives CDR1 MNHNS, CDR2 SASEGT.

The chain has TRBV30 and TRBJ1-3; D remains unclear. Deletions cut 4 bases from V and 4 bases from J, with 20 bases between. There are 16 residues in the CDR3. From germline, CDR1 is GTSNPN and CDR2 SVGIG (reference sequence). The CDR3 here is CAWTPPLQALGNTIYF. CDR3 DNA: TGTGCCTGGACCCCACCACTCCAGGCCCTGGGAAACACCATATATTTT.

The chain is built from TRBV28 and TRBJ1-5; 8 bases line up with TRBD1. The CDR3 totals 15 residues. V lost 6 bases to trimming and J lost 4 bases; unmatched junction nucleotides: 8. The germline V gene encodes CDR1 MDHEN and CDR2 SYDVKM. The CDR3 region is CASSPPTGENQPQHF. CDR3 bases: TGTGCCAGCAGCCCCCCGACAGGGGAAAATCAGCCCCAGCATTTT. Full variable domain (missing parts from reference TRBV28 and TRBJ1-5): DVKVTQSSRYLVKRTGEKVFLECVQDMDHENMFWYRQDPGLGLRLIYFSYDVKMKEKGDIPEGYSVSREKKERFSLILESASTNQTSMYLCASSPPTGENQPQHFGDGTRLSIL.

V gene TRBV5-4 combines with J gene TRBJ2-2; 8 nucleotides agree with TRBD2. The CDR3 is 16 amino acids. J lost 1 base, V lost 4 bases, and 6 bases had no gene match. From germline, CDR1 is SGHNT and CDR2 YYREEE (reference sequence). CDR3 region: CASSAGLAWNTGELFF. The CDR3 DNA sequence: TGTGCCAGCAGCGCCGGACTAGCCTGGAACACCGGGGAGCTGTTTTTT.

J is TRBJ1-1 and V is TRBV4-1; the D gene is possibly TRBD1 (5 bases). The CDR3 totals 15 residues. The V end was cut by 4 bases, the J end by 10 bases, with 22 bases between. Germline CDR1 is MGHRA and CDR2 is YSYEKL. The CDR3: CASSPYYSAAGGAFF. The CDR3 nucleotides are TGCGCCAGCAGCCCGTACTATTCGGCCGCCGGGGGAGCTTTCTTT.

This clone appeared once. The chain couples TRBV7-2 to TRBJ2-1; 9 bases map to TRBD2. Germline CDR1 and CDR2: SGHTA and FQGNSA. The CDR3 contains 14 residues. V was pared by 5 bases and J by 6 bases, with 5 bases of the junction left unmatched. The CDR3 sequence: CASSPQAGGNEQFF. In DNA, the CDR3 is TGTGCCAGCAGCCCGCAAGCGGGAGGCAATGAGCAGTTCTTC.

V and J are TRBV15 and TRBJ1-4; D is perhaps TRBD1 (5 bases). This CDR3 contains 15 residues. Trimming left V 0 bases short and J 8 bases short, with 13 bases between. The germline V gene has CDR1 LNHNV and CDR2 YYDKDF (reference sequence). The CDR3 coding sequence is TGTGCCACCAGCAGAGATATGCAGGGAGGGGAAAAACTGTTTTTT. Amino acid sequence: CATSRDMQGGEKLFF. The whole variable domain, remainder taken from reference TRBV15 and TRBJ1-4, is DAMVIQNPRYQVTQFGKPVTLSCSQTLNHNVMYWYQQKSSQAPKLLFHYYDKDFNNEADTPDNFQSRRPNTSFCFLDIRSPGLGDTAMYLCATSRDMQGGEKLFFGSGTQLSVL.

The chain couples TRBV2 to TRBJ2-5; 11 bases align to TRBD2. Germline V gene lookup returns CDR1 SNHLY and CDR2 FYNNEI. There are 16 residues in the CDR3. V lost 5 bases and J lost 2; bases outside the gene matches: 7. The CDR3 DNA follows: TGTGCCAGCAGTAGGCTAGCGGGAGGTTGGCAAGAGACCCAGTACTTC. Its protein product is CASSRLAGGWQETQYF.

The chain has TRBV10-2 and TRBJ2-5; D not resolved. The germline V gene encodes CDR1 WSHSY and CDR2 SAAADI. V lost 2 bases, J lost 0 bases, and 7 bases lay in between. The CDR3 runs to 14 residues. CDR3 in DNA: TGCGCCAGCAGTGAGCCCAGCAACCAAGAGACCCAGTACTTC. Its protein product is CASSEPSNQETQYF.

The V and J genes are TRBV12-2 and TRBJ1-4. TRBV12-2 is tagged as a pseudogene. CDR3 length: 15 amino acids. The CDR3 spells CASRFPGARNEKLFF. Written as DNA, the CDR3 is TGTGCAAGTCGCTTCCCAGGAGCCCGGAATGAAAAACTGTTTTTT.

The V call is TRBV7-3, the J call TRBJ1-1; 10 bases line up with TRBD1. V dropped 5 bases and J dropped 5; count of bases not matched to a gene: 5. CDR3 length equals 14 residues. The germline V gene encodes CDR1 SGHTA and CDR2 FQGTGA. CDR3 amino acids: CASSHRDRGTEAFF. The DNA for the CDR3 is TGTGCCAGCAGCCACCGGGACAGGGGAACTGAAGCTTTCTTT.

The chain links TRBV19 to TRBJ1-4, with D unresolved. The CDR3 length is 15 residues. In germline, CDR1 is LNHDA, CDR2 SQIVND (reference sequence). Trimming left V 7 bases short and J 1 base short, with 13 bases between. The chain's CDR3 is CASTAQQLTNEKLFF. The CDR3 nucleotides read TGTGCCAGTACCGCCCAACAGCTAACTAATGAAAAACTGTTTTTT. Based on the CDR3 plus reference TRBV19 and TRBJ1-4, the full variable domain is DGGITQSPKYLFRKEGQNVTLSCEQNLNHDAMYWYRQDPGQGLRLIYYSQIVNDFQKGDIAEGYSVSREKKESFPLTVTSAQKNPTAFYLCASTAQQLTNEKLFFGSGTQLSVL.

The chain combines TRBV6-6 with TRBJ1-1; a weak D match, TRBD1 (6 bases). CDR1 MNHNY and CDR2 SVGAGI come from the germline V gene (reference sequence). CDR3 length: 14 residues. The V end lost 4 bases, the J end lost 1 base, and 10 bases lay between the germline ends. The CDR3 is CASSSVRGNTEAFF. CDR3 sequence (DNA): TGTGCCAGCAGTTCGGTCAGGGGGAACACTGAAGCTTTCTTT.

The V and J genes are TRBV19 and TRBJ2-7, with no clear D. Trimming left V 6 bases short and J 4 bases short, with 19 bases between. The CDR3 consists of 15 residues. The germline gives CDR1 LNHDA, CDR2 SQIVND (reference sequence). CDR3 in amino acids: CASSPRRDKTYEQYF. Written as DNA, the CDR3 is TGTGCCAGTAGCCCCCGTAGAGACAAGACTTACGAGCAGTACTTC.

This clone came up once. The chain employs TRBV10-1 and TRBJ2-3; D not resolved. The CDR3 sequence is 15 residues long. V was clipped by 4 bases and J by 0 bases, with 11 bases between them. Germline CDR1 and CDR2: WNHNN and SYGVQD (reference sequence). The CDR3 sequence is CASSGDLWSTDTQYF. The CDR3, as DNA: TGCGCCAGCAGTGGAGACCTATGGAGCACAGATACGCAGTATTTT.

The CDR3 bases are TGTGCCAGCAGCGTGGGCGGAGGCGGGAGCTACGAGCAGTACTTC. This translates into CASSVGGGGSYEQYF. V is TRBV5-4 and J is TRBJ2-7; 7 nucleotides line up with TRBD2. Trimming took 4 bases from V and 3 from J; bases not matched to a gene: 10. The V gene's germline CDR1 is SGHNT and CDR2 YYREEE (reference sequence). The CDR3 consists of 15 residues.

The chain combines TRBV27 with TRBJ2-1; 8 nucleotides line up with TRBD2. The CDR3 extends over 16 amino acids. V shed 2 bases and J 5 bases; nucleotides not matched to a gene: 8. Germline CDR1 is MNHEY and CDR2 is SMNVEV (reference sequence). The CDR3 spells CASSLRGSGGNNEQFF. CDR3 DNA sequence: TGTGCCAGCAGTTTACGGGGCTCGGGAGGGAACAATGAGCAGTTCTTC.

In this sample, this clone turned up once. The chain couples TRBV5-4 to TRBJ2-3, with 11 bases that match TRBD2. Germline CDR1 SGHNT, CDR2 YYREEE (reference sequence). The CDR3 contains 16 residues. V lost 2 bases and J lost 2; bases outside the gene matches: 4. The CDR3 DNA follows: TGTGCCAGCAGCTTTCTAGCGGGAGGCATCACAGATACGCAGTATTTT. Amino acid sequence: CASSFLAGGITDTQYF. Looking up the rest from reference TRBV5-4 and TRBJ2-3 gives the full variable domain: ETGVTQSPTHLIKTRGQQVTLRCSSQSGHNTVSWYQQALGQGPQFIFQYYREEENGRGNFPPRFSGLQFPNYSSELNVNALELDDSALYLCASSFLAGGITDTQYFGPGTRLTVL.

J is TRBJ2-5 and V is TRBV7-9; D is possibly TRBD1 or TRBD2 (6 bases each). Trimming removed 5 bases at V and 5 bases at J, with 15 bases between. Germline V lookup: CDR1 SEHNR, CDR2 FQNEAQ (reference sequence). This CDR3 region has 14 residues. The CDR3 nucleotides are TGTGCCAGCAGCCAGACCATAGGGGGGGAGACCCAGTACTTC. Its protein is CASSQTIGGETQYF.

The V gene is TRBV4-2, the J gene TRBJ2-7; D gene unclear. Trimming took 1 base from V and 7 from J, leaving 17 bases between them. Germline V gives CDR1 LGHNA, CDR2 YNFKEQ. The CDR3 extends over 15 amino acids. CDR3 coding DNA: TGTGCCAGCAGCCAAGGGGAATACGCATCTTGGGAGCAGTACTTC. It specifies CASSQGEYASWEQYF.

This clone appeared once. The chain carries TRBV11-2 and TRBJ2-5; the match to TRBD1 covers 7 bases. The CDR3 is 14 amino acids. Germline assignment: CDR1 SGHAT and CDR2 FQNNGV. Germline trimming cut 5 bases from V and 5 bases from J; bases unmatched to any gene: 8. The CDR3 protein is CASSPRGLQETQYF. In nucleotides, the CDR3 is TGTGCCAGCAGCCCAAGGGGGCTTCAGGAGACCCAGTACTTC.

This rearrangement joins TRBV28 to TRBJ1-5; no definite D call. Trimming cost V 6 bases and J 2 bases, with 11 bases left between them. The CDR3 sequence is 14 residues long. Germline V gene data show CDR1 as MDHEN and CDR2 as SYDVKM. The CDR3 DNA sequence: TGTGCCAGCAGCCGCGGTGGGGGCAATCAGCCCCAGCATTTT. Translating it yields CASSRGGGNQPQHF.

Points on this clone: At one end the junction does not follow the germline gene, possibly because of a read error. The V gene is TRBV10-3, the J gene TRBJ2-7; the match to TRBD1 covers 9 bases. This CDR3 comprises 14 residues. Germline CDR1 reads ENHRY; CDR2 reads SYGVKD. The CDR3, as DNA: TGTGCCGTAACCGGGACAGGGACCTCCAACGAGCAGTACTTC. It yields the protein CAVTGTGTSNEQYF.